This T cell receptor beta chain was identified in a study of blood T cell repertoires in COVID-19. Study overall: Acute and convalescent COVID-19 specimens originated in the United States, Italy and Spain. The analysed material was cDNA or gDNA that came from T cells, B-cell-depleted T cells, or PBMCs.

Unmatched junction bases numbered 5, after V lost 4 bases and J lost 4 bases. The CDR3 runs to 15 residues. Germline assignment: CDR1 MNHEY and CDR2 SMNVEV (reference sequence). Original analysis: Reference gene primer amplification gave estimated nucleated cell counts. Clones were sequenced by immunoSEQ multiplex PCR, and TCRdb holds only the in-frame ones, with some missing. D and trimming come from the DNA, and the V and J calls and clone size come from that table. The top ten clones hold about 7.8% of a sample with 45,000 to 65,000 clones, around 90% of them seen once. The sequence was collected from a man aged 50-60 years with active COVID-19. Sequencing used peripheral blood. The gene calls are TRBV27 and TRBJ2-7, with 12 bases identical to TRBD2. The CDR3 loop reads CASSSGLAGIYEQYF. The CDR3 DNA sequence: TGTGCCAGCAGTTCAGGACTAGCGGGGATTTACGAGCAGTACTTC.